Detailed here is one T cell receptor beta chain. Its antigen specificity is not known. No qualities accompany the bases; no much larger clone lies one base away. At one collaborating source in Seattle, patients were enrolled during active infection and were followed longitudinally through the course of disease. Collaborating institutions collected whole blood in K2EDTA tubes following their own protocols. For TCRbeta analysis, collaborators shipped samples in one of three forms: frozen whole blood, isolated PBMCs, or DNA extracted from either of those sample types. This record comes from a study of blood T cell repertoires in COVID-19 (dated by TCRdb to 2019 to 2021). Notes on the research overall: The collaborator samples originated in the United States, Italy and Spain and spanned the acute and convalescent phases of COVID-19. The material from the prospective study consisted of cDNA or gDNA derived from T cells, B-cell-depleted T cells, or PBMCs. Subjects who had been exposed to COVID-19, were actively infected with it, or had recovered from it provided the deeply sampled blood TCRbeta repertoires that made up the dataset. The repertoires were made available in a free public database intended to serve as a resource for research on the immune response to SARS-CoV-2. The samples were drawn from the first 160 participants of the ongoing ImmuneRACE study and from more than 1,000 subjects provided by 6 global collaborators. A de-identified subject ID, COVID-19 status, age in years and sex were almost always included in the sample metadata. Where available, HLA class I and class II types were obtained from metadata supplied by the sample provider rather than from assay-based typing.

The immunoSEQ Assay, a bias-controlled multiplex PCR, was used to amplify TCRbeta CDR3 regions from genomic DNA. The paper's processing steps were these. Nucleated cell counts per sample were estimated from amplification of reference gene primers within the assay. To quantify the absolute abundance of each unique TCRbeta CDR3 rearrangement, sequence reads were collapsed and filtered. For each sample, productive Simpson clonality was calculated by taking the square root of Simpson's diversity index across productive rearrangements. TCRdb mirrors the immuneACCESS table, restricted to in-frame sequences. Some clones are absent from its copies; in checked studies, under half trace to an unresolved V gene, and the reason for the others is unknown. V and J calls and clone size follow that table, whereas D and trimming were derived from the DNA. The sample yields 150,000 to 200,000 clones; around 83% were counted once. The ten largest clones capture more than 7.5% of the sample.

CDR1 and CDR2 (MNHEY, SVGEGT) derive from the germline V gene. The cysteine opens and the phenylalanine closes a CDR3 of 16 amino acids. The entry retains the CDR3 DNA only, 48 bases that are in frame from base 1. The germline ends are 11 bases apart after V is trimmed by 2 bases and J by 0 bases. Beyond this particular receptor, the publication reports: Clinical and demographic metadata were provided uncurated, with the amount varying by source and participant.

The material sequenced was peripheral blood. This sequence originates from a woman between 65 and 79 years old with COVID-19, enrolled during active disease. Recombination linked TRBV6-2 or TRBV6-3 to TRBJ1-3; TRBD1 is a weak D gene call, 5 bases matching. The DNA reads TGTGCCAGCAGTTACGGGGGGGACCGCTCTGGAAACACCATATATTTT. Its translation is CASSYGGDRSGNTIYF.